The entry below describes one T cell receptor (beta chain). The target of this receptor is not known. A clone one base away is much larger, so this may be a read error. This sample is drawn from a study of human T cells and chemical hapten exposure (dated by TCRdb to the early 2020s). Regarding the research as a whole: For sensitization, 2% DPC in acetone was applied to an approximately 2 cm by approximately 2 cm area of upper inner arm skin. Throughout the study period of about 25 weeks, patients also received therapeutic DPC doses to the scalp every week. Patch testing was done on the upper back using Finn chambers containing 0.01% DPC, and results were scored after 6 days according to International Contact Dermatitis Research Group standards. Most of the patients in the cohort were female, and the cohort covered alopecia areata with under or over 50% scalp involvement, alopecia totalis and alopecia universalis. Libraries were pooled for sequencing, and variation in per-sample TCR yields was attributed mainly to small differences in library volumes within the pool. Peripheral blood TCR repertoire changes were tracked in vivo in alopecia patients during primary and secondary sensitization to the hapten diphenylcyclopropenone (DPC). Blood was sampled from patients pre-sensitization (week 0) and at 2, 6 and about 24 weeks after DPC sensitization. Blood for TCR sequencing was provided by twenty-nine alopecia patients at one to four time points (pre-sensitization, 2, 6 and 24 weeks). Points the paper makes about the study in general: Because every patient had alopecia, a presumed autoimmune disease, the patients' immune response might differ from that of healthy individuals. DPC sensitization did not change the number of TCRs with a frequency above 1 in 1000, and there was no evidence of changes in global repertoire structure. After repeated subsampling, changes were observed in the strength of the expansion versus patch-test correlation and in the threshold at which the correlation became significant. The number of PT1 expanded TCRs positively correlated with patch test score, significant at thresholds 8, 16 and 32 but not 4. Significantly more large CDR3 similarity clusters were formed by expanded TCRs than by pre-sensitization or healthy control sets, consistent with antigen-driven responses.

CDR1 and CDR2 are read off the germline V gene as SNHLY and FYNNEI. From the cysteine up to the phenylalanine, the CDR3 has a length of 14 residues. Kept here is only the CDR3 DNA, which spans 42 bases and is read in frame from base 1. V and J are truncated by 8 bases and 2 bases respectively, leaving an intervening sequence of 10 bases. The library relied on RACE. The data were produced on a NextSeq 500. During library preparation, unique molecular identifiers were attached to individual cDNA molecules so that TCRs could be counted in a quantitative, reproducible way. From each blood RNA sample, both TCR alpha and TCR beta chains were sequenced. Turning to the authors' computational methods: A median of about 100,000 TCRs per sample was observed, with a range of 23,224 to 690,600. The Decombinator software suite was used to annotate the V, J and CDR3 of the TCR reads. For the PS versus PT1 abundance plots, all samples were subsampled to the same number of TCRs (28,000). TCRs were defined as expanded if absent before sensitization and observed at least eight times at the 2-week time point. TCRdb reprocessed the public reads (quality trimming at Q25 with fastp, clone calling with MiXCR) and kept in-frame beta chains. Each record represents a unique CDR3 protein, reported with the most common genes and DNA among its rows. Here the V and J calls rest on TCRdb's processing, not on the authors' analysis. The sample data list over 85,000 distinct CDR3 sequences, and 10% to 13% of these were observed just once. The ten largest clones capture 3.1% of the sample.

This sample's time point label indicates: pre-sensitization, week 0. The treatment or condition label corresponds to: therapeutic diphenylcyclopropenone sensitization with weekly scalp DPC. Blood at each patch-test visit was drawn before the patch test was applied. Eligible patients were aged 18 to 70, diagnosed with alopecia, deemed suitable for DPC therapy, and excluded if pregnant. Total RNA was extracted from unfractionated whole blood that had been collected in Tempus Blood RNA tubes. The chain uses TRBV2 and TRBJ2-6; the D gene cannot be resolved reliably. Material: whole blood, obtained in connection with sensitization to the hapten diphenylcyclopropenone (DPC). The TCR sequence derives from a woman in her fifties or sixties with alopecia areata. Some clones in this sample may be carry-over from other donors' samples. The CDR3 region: CASAQTAGANVLTF. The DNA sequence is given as TGTGCCAGCGCTCAAACGGCTGGGGCCAACGTCCTGACTTTC.